This is a list of T cell receptor beta chains from one sample in a study of PD-1 blockade in classical Hodgkin lymphoma. Sequencing used immunoSEQ multiplex PCR; TCRdb keeps in-frame clones, though not all of them. Here the sample spans around 40,000 clones, around 80% being singletons. Sequenced here: peripheral blood mononuclear cells (PBMCs), sampled before the fourth cycle of nivolumab. Receptor source: a human donor with classical Hodgkin lymphoma. Each CDR3 is given with its conserved first and last residue. Each record gives: CDR3 protein, CDR3 DNA, V gene, CDR3 length, J gene, clone size, D gene. The D gene is left open where the match is weak. Not every row has a clone size; where given, it reads once, few, many or a size class.

cdr3_aa: CASSLFDRPNTEAFF; cdr3_nt: TGTGCCAGCAGTTTATTTGATAGACCCAACACTGAAGCTTTCTTT; v_call: TRBV28; cdr3_length: 15; j_call: TRBJ1-1; clone_size: NA; d_call: NA
cdr3_aa: CASSRKWTEGRYTQYF; cdr3_nt: TGCGCCAGCAGCCGAAAATGGACAGAAGGACGGTACACCCAGTACTTC; v_call: TRBV5-1; cdr3_length: 16; j_call: TRBJ2-5; clone_size: NA; d_call: NA
cdr3_aa: CSVEDLDSYGYTF; cdr3_nt: TGCAGCGTTGAAGACCTAGATTCCTATGGCTACACCTTC; v_call: TRBV29-1; cdr3_length: 13; j_call: TRBJ1-2; clone_size: few; d_call: NA
cdr3_aa: CASSQDLGSSSGANVLTF; cdr3_nt: TGCGCCAGCAGCCAAGATCTCGGCAGCAGCTCTGGGGCCAACGTCCTGACTTTC; v_call: TRBV4-3; cdr3_length: 18; j_call: TRBJ2-6; clone_size: NA; d_call: NA
cdr3_aa: CASSLEQFGGPLHF; cdr3_nt: TGCGCCAGCAGCTTGGAACAGTTTGGTGGTCCCCTCCACTTT; v_call: TRBV5-1; cdr3_length: 14; j_call: TRBJ1-6; clone_size: NA; d_call: NA
cdr3_aa: CAWARLLQETQYF; cdr3_nt: TGTGCCTGGGCTAGACTGCTGCAAGAGACCCAGTACTTC; v_call: TRBV30; cdr3_length: 13; j_call: TRBJ2-5; clone_size: NA; d_call: NA
cdr3_aa: CASSHDGGETQYF; cdr3_nt: TGTGCCAGCAGCCACGATGGGGGGGAGACCCAGTACTTC; v_call: TRBV6-5; cdr3_length: 13; j_call: TRBJ2-5; clone_size: NA; d_call: NA
cdr3_aa: CASSVQGTGYPQPQHF; cdr3_nt: TGTGCCAGCAGTGTACAAGGGACAGGGTACCCACAGCCCCAGCATTTT; v_call: TRBV28; cdr3_length: 16; j_call: TRBJ1-5; clone_size: NA; d_call: TRBD1
cdr3_aa: CASSYNSDANYGYTF; cdr3_nt: TGTGCCAGCAGTTACAACTCCGATGCTAACTATGGCTACACCTTC; v_call: TRBV6-5; cdr3_length: 15; j_call: TRBJ1-2; clone_size: NA; d_call: NA
cdr3_aa: CASSPFNTGELFF; cdr3_nt: TGTGCCAGCTCACCATTTAACACCGGGGAGCTGTTTTTT; v_call: TRBV18; cdr3_length: 13; j_call: TRBJ2-2; clone_size: NA; d_call: NA
cdr3_aa: CASRERWTGKETQYF; cdr3_nt: TGTGCCAGTAGGGAACGATGGACAGGGAAAGAGACCCAGTACTTC; v_call: TRBV19; cdr3_length: 15; j_call: TRBJ2-5; clone_size: NA; d_call: TRBD1
cdr3_aa: CASSQDLGNLFSPLHF; cdr3_nt: TGCGCCAGCAGCCAAGATTTGGGAAACCTTTTTTCACCCCTCCACTTT; v_call: TRBV4-3; cdr3_length: 16; j_call: TRBJ1-6; clone_size: NA; d_call: NA
cdr3_aa: CASSEQGGGAQHF; cdr3_nt: TGTGCCAGTTCTGAACAGGGGGGAGGGGCCCAGCATTTT; v_call: TRBV7-2; cdr3_length: 13; j_call: TRBJ1-5; clone_size: few; d_call: TRBD1
cdr3_aa: CASSLEDPSTDTQYF; cdr3_nt: TGCGCCAGCAGCTTGGAGGATCCTAGCACAGATACGCAGTATTTT; v_call: TRBV5-1; cdr3_length: 15; j_call: TRBJ2-3; clone_size: few; d_call: NA
cdr3_aa: CASSGDRGFSTDTQYF; cdr3_nt: TGTGCCAGCAGTGGTGACAGGGGATTTAGCACAGATACGCAGTATTTT; v_call: TRBV6-4; cdr3_length: 16; j_call: TRBJ2-3; clone_size: NA; d_call: TRBD1
cdr3_aa: CASQTQGLCTF; cdr3_nt: TGTGCCAGCCAAACACAGGGACTGTGCACCTTC; v_call: TRBV6-5; cdr3_length: 11; j_call: TRBJ1-2; clone_size: NA; d_call: NA
cdr3_aa: CASSLDSGSYEQYF; cdr3_nt: TGTGCCAGCAGCTTAGATAGCGGCTCCTACGAGCAGTACTTC; v_call: TRBV7-2; cdr3_length: 14; j_call: TRBJ2-7; clone_size: NA; d_call: NA
cdr3_aa: CASSLREGDTQYF; cdr3_nt: TGTGCCAGCAGCTTGCGGGAAGGAGATACGCAGTATTTT; v_call: TRBV5-5; cdr3_length: 13; j_call: TRBJ2-3; clone_size: NA; d_call: NA
cdr3_aa: CASSPRQATMDEKLFF; cdr3_nt: TGTGCCAGCTCACCACGGCAGGCCACTATGGATGAAAAACTGTTTTTT; v_call: TRBV18; cdr3_length: 16; j_call: TRBJ1-4; clone_size: few; d_call: NA
cdr3_aa: CASSPPGGHLGTQYF; cdr3_nt: TGTGCCAGCAGCCCACCGGGGGGCCACCTGGGGACCCAGTACTTC; v_call: TRBV7-2; cdr3_length: 15; j_call: TRBJ2-5; clone_size: NA; d_call: NA
cdr3_aa: CAWGPGQRQETQYF; cdr3_nt: TGTGCCTGGGGCCCGGGACAGAGACAAGAGACCCAGTACTTC; v_call: TRBV30; cdr3_length: 14; j_call: TRBJ2-5; clone_size: NA; d_call: TRBD1
cdr3_aa: CASKISISRNEKLFF; cdr3_nt: TGTGCCAGCAAGATTTCGATTTCCAGAAATGAAAAACTGTTTTTT; v_call: TRBV2; cdr3_length: 15; j_call: TRBJ1-4; clone_size: NA; d_call: NA
cdr3_aa: CAWDINYGYTF; cdr3_nt: TGTGCCTGGGATATCAACTATGGCTACACCTTC; v_call: TRBV30; cdr3_length: 11; j_call: TRBJ1-2; clone_size: NA; d_call: NA
cdr3_aa: CASSLSGVGVGYGYTF; cdr3_nt: TGTGCCAGCAGTTTATCGGGGGTGGGGGTGGGGTATGGCTACACCTTC; v_call: TRBV27; cdr3_length: 16; j_call: TRBJ1-2; clone_size: NA; d_call: NA
cdr3_aa: CASSTSQGRNTEAFF; cdr3_nt: TGTGCCAGCAGCACCTCTCAGGGCCGGAACACTGAAGCTTTCTTT; v_call: TRBV9; cdr3_length: 15; j_call: TRBJ1-1; clone_size: few; d_call: NA
cdr3_aa: CASSLWTSGSYNEQFF; cdr3_nt: TGCGCCAGCAGCCTGTGGACTAGCGGGTCCTACAATGAGCAGTTCTTC; v_call: TRBV4-3; cdr3_length: 16; j_call: TRBJ2-1; clone_size: once; d_call: TRBD2
cdr3_aa: CASSPGRNQPQHF; cdr3_nt: TGTGCCAGCAGTCCCGGGAGGAATCAGCCCCAGCATTTT; v_call: TRBV28; cdr3_length: 13; j_call: TRBJ1-5; clone_size: NA; d_call: NA
cdr3_aa: CAISGAGTTNSPLHF; cdr3_nt: TGTGCCATCAGTGGGGCAGGGACGACTAATTCACCCCTCCACTTT; v_call: TRBV10-3; cdr3_length: 15; j_call: TRBJ1-6; clone_size: NA; d_call: NA
cdr3_aa: CASRRWGDEQYF; cdr3_nt: TGTGCCAGCAGGCGGTGGGGGGACGAGCAGTACTTC; v_call: TRBV2; cdr3_length: 12; j_call: TRBJ2-7; clone_size: NA; d_call: NA
cdr3_aa: CASSLDRGSYEQYF; cdr3_nt: TGTGCCAGCAGCTTGGACAGGGGCTCCTACGAGCAGTACTTC; v_call: TRBV5-4; cdr3_length: 14; j_call: TRBJ2-7; clone_size: NA; d_call: TRBD1
cdr3_aa: CAGCRGRHNEQFF; cdr3_nt: TGTGCCGGGTGCCGGGGCCGGCACAATGAGCAGTTCTTC; v_call: TRBV2; cdr3_length: 13; j_call: TRBJ2-1; clone_size: NA; d_call: NA
cdr3_aa: CASRGTSGGNEQFF; cdr3_nt: TGTGCCAGCAGAGGGACTAGCGGGGGAAATGAGCAGTTCTTC; v_call: TRBV28; cdr3_length: 14; j_call: TRBJ2-1; clone_size: few; d_call: TRBD2
cdr3_aa: CASSARDNPEETQYF; cdr3_nt: TGTGCCAGCAGCGCCCGGGACAACCCTGAAGAGACCCAGTACTTC; v_call: TRBV9; cdr3_length: 15; j_call: TRBJ2-5; clone_size: once; d_call: NA
cdr3_aa: CASSLGGVLNTEAFF; cdr3_nt: TGCGCCAGCAGCCTGGGTGGAGTCTTGAACACTGAAGCTTTCTTT; v_call: TRBV5-1; cdr3_length: 15; j_call: TRBJ1-1; clone_size: NA; d_call: NA
cdr3_aa: CASSLVGLLNNSPLHF; cdr3_nt: TGTGCCAGCAGTTTGGTGGGTCTCCTAAATAATTCACCCCTCCACTTT; v_call: TRBV27; cdr3_length: 16; j_call: TRBJ1-6; clone_size: once; d_call: NA
cdr3_aa: CASSLQGAEDEKLFF; cdr3_nt: TGTGCCAGCAGCTTACAGGGGGCCGAGGATGAAAAACTGTTTTTT; v_call: TRBV7-9; cdr3_length: 15; j_call: TRBJ1-4; clone_size: NA; d_call: TRBD1
cdr3_aa: CASSPRTTHRDPRIYEQYF; cdr3_nt: TGTGCCAGCAGCCCACGGACCACTCACAGGGATCCTCGGATCTACGAGCAGTACTTC; v_call: TRBV11-2; cdr3_length: 19; j_call: TRBJ2-7; clone_size: once; d_call: NA
cdr3_aa: CASSPNRGSPLHF; cdr3_nt: TGTGCCAGCAGCCCTAACAGGGGTTCACCCCTCCACTTT; v_call: TRBV13; cdr3_length: 13; j_call: TRBJ1-6; clone_size: NA; d_call: TRBD1
cdr3_aa: CASRQTGMNEQFF; cdr3_nt: TGTGCCAGCAGACAGACAGGGATGAATGAGCAGTTCTTC; v_call: TRBV7-9; cdr3_length: 13; j_call: TRBJ2-1; clone_size: NA; d_call: TRBD1
cdr3_aa: CASSLDLAGFWSHTDTQYF; cdr3_nt: TGTGCCAGCAGCTTGGACCTAGCGGGGTTTTGGTCCCACACAGATACGCAGTATTTT; v_call: TRBV5-6; cdr3_length: 19; j_call: TRBJ2-3; clone_size: few; d_call: TRBD2
cdr3_aa: CASSGQINYGYTF; cdr3_nt: TGTGCCAGCAGTGGACAGATTAACTATGGCTACACCTTC; v_call: TRBV6-4; cdr3_length: 13; j_call: TRBJ1-2; clone_size: few; d_call: NA
cdr3_aa: CASSFPLGTGVYEQYF; cdr3_nt: TGTGCCAGCAGTTTCCCCCTCGGGACAGGGGTGTACGAGCAGTACTTC; v_call: TRBV28; cdr3_length: 16; j_call: TRBJ2-7; clone_size: few; d_call: TRBD1
cdr3_aa: CASSLGGVGNQPQHF; cdr3_nt: TGCGCCAGCAGCTTGGGCGGGGTTGGCAATCAGCCCCAGCATTTT; v_call: TRBV5-1; cdr3_length: 15; j_call: TRBJ1-5; clone_size: NA; d_call: NA
cdr3_aa: CASSVVPVGGETQYF; cdr3_nt: TGTGCCAGCAGCGTAGTCCCCGTGGGAGGAGAGACCCAGTACTTC; v_call: TRBV9; cdr3_length: 15; j_call: TRBJ2-5; clone_size: NA; d_call: NA
cdr3_aa: CASSISASRGGSGNTIYF; cdr3_nt: TGTGCCAGTAGTATTTCCGCATCCAGGGGTGGCTCTGGAAACACCATATATTTT; v_call: TRBV19; cdr3_length: 18; j_call: TRBJ1-3; clone_size: NA; d_call: NA
cdr3_aa: CASSWATSSYEQYF; cdr3_nt: TGTGCCAGCAGCTGGGCCACTAGCTCCTACGAGCAGTACTTC; v_call: TRBV5-4; cdr3_length: 14; j_call: TRBJ2-7; clone_size: NA; d_call: NA
cdr3_aa: CASSQAGGTNNEQFF; cdr3_nt: TGTGCCAGCAGCCAAGCCGGGGGGACTAATAATGAGCAGTTCTTC; v_call: TRBV14; cdr3_length: 15; j_call: TRBJ2-1; clone_size: NA; d_call: TRBD2
cdr3_aa: CAISERGQFNEQFF; cdr3_nt: TGTGCCATCAGTGAGAGGGGACAGTTTAATGAGCAGTTCTTC; v_call: TRBV10-3; cdr3_length: 14; j_call: TRBJ2-1; clone_size: NA; d_call: TRBD1
cdr3_aa: CASGGQGADTQYF; cdr3_nt: TGTGCCAGCGGAGGACAGGGCGCAGATACGCAGTATTTT; v_call: TRBV28; cdr3_length: 13; j_call: TRBJ2-3; clone_size: NA; d_call: TRBD1
cdr3_aa: CASSYRAGNEKLFF; cdr3_nt: TGTGCCAGCAGTTATCGGGCAGGGAATGAAAAACTGTTTTTT; v_call: TRBV28; cdr3_length: 14; j_call: TRBJ1-4; clone_size: NA; d_call: NA
cdr3_aa: CASRVGTGIYGYTF; cdr3_nt: TGTGCCAGCAGAGTTGGGACAGGGATCTATGGCTACACCTTC; v_call: TRBV2; cdr3_length: 14; j_call: TRBJ1-2; clone_size: NA; d_call: TRBD1
cdr3_aa: CASSQDRGSYEQYF; cdr3_nt: TGCGCCAGCAGCCAAGATAGGGGGTCCTACGAGCAGTACTTC; v_call: TRBV5-1; cdr3_length: 14; j_call: TRBJ2-7; clone_size: once; d_call: NA
cdr3_aa: CASSPRAAATDTQYF; cdr3_nt: TGTGCCAGCAGCCCCAGGGCGGCTGCCACAGATACGCAGTATTTT; v_call: TRBV6-1; cdr3_length: 15; j_call: TRBJ2-3; clone_size: NA; d_call: NA
cdr3_aa: CASSPSRGQLYEQYF; cdr3_nt: TGTGCCAGCAGCCCAAGCAGGGGTCAGCTCTACGAGCAGTACTTC; v_call: TRBV5-5; cdr3_length: 15; j_call: TRBJ2-7; clone_size: NA; d_call: NA
cdr3_aa: CATKPGQSPMNTEAFF; cdr3_nt: TGTGCCACTAAGCCGGGACAGTCTCCAATGAACACTGAAGCTTTCTTT; v_call: TRBV19; cdr3_length: 16; j_call: TRBJ1-1; clone_size: few; d_call: TRBD1
cdr3_aa: CASSVNVNYGYTF; cdr3_nt: TGTGCCAGCAGTGTGAACGTTAACTATGGCTACACCTTC; v_call: TRBV2; cdr3_length: 13; j_call: TRBJ1-2; clone_size: NA; d_call: NA
cdr3_aa: CASSRTENTEAFF; cdr3_nt: TGTGCCAGCAGTAGGACAGAGAACACTGAAGCTTTCTTT; v_call: TRBV6-6; cdr3_length: 13; j_call: TRBJ1-1; clone_size: NA; d_call: NA
cdr3_aa: CASSLGSVQETQYF; cdr3_nt: TGCGCCAGCAGCTTGGGGTCGGTTCAAGAGACCCAGTACTTC; v_call: TRBV5-1; cdr3_length: 14; j_call: TRBJ2-5; clone_size: NA; d_call: NA
cdr3_aa: CASRRDRAYGELFF; cdr3_nt: TGTGCCAGCAGGCGGGACAGGGCTTACGGGGAGCTGTTTTTT; v_call: TRBV2; cdr3_length: 14; j_call: TRBJ2-2; clone_size: NA; d_call: TRBD1